These T cell receptor beta chains were read from a single sample in a study of blood T cell repertoires in COVID-19. The table came from immunoSEQ multiplex PCR; TCRdb's copy has only in-frame clones and leaves some out. The top ten clones hold 2.5% to 4% of a sample with fewer than 300,000 clones, over 70% of them seen once. The sequenced material came from peripheral blood. The receptors stem from an elderly woman with acute or convalescent COVID-19. The CDR3 runs from the conserved cysteine through the conserved F or W. A D gene is named only where the DNA matches it firmly. For some rows the clone size is stated as once, few or many, or as a class when expanded; others skip it.

cdr3_nt cdr3_aa clone_size v_call d_call j_call
TGTGCCACCAGCAGAGGAGGGTTGTTAGCGGGGGCCGAGACCCAGTACTTC CATSRGGLLAGAETQYF . TRBV15 TRBD2 TRBJ2-5
TGCGCCAGCAGCAGTACAGGGGGCGCCTACGAGCAGTACTTC CASSSTGGAYEQYF . TRBV5-1 TRBD1 TRBJ2-7
TGTGCCAGTAGTCCTAGGACAGTCAACTATAATTCACCCCTCCACTTT CASSPRTVNYNSPLHF . TRBV19 . TRBJ1-6
TGTGCCAGCAGCGTAGACCCACAGGGAAACACCATATATTTT CASSVDPQGNTIYF . TRBV9 . TRBJ1-3
TGTGCCAGTAGTAGTTGGACTAGCGGGAGTCCCGGGGAGCTGTTTTTT CASSSWTSGSPGELFF . TRBV19 TRBD2 TRBJ2-2
TGTGCCAGCAGCCTCCGGACTAAGGATACGCAGTATTTT CASSLRTKDTQYF . TRBV9 . TRBJ2-3
TGTGCCAGCAGCTTAGTGGGCCAGGGCCTAAGCAACACTGAAGCTTTCTTT CASSLVGQGLSNTEAFF . TRBV11-2 . TRBJ1-1
TGTGCCAGCAGTTTACAGGGGGCGATCACCGGGGAGCTGTTTTTT CASSLQGAITGELFF once TRBV6-5 TRBD1 TRBJ2-2
TGTGCCAGCAGTTACCGGGACAGGGGCACCTATGGCTACACCTTC CASSYRDRGTYGYTF . TRBV6-5 TRBD1 TRBJ1-2
TGTGCCAGCAGCTCGGGGAGCCATTCACCCCTCCACTTT CASSSGSHSPLHF . TRBV21-1 . TRBJ1-6
TGTGCCAGCAGCTTAGAACTCGGTGCAATCTACGAGCAGTACTTC CASSLELGAIYEQYF few TRBV7-8 . TRBJ2-7
TGTGCCAGCAGCGTAGGTGGAGGGGAGATGAACACTGAAGCTTTCTTT CASSVGGGEMNTEAFF . TRBV9 . TRBJ1-1
TGCGCCAGCCTATCACAGGTCCGAGAGACCCAGTACTTC CASLSQVRETQYF . TRBV10-2 . TRBJ2-5
TGTGCCAGCTCACCACTGACGACCCGATCGGGCGGGGAGCTGTTTTTT CASSPLTTRSGGELFF . TRBV18 . TRBJ2-2
TGTTCCCAGGACAGGGGATCAGATACGCAGTATTTT CSQDRGSDTQYF once TRBV7-9 TRBD1 TRBJ2-3
TGTGCCAGTAGTTACCGGGACAGGGGAATTGGCTACACCTTC CASSYRDRGIGYTF . TRBV19 TRBD1 TRBJ1-2
TGTGCCAGCAGCTTGGTGGGGGGGCCAGATACGCAGTATTTT CASSLVGGPDTQYF . TRBV7-2 . TRBJ2-3
TGTGCCAGCAGCCAAGGACTAGCGGGAGATGGGCAGTTCTTC CASSQGLAGDGQFF . TRBV3-1/TRBV3-2 TRBD2 TRBJ2-1
TGTGCCAGCAGTGAACAGGGGGCCGGCTATGGCTACACCTTC CASSEQGAGYGYTF . TRBV2 TRBD1 TRBJ1-2
TGCGCCAGCAGCCCAGGGGGCGCGGAGACCCAGTACTTC CASSPGGAETQYF . TRBV5-1 TRBD1 TRBJ2-5
TGTGCCAGCAGAGCCGGGACAGGGGTTAACTATGGCTACACCTTC CASRAGTGVNYGYTF . TRBV6-5 TRBD1 TRBJ1-2
TGTGCCAGTAGTGACCGACAGGGAGGCGATGGCTACACCTTC CASSDRQGGDGYTF few TRBV19 TRBD1 TRBJ1-2
TGCAGCGTTGAACGCGGGAGTGGCTACGAGCAGTACTTC CSVERGSGYEQYF . TRBV29-1 TRBD2 TRBJ2-7
TGTGCCAGTAGTATTCTTGCGGTCAGGGGAACGGCCCAGCATTTT CASSILAVRGTAQHF . TRBV19 . TRBJ1-5
TGTGCCAGCAGTTACCCCCGACAGGGTAACACCGGGGAGCTGTTTTTT CASSYPRQGNTGELFF . TRBV6-6 TRBD1 TRBJ2-2
TGTGCCAGTAGCCCGGTGGTGGTTCGTGCGAACACCGGGGAGCTGTTTTTT CASSPVVVRANTGELFF . TRBV19 . TRBJ2-2
TGTGCCAGCAGCTTTCGGGGCACCGGGGAGCTGTTTTTT CASSFRGTGELFF . TRBV2 . TRBJ2-2
TGTGCCAGCAGTCGAGGGACAGATGGCTACACCTTC CASSRGTDGYTF once TRBV6-5 TRBD1 TRBJ1-2
TGTGCCTGGACCTACGGGGGTTACTCTGGAAACACCATATATTTT CAWTYGGYSGNTIYF . TRBV30 . TRBJ1-3
TGTGCCAGCAGTTCGCAACCCCAGGGGGCTGGTTCACCCCTCCACTTT CASSSQPQGAGSPLHF . TRBV6-2/TRBV6-3 TRBD1 TRBJ1-6
TGCGCCAGCAGCCCACAGGGGGCAGAGGAAAAACTGTTTTTT CASSPQGAEEKLFF . TRBV5-1 TRBD1 TRBJ1-4
TGTGCCAGCAGTCGACTAGCGGGAGGGCCGCTCAATGAGCAGTTCTTC CASSRLAGGPLNEQFF few TRBV11-2 TRBD2 TRBJ2-1
TGTGCCACCAGCAGAGAAGGAGGTTCGCGTGGCTACACCTTC CATSREGGSRGYTF . TRBV15 . TRBJ1-2
TGCGCCAGCAGCTCACAGGGGGCGCAAGATACGCAGTATTTT CASSSQGAQDTQYF . TRBV5-1 TRBD1 TRBJ2-3
TGTGCCAGCAGCCGAGACAGGGCGAACACCGGGGAGCTGTTTTTT CASSRDRANTGELFF . TRBV9 TRBD1 TRBJ2-2